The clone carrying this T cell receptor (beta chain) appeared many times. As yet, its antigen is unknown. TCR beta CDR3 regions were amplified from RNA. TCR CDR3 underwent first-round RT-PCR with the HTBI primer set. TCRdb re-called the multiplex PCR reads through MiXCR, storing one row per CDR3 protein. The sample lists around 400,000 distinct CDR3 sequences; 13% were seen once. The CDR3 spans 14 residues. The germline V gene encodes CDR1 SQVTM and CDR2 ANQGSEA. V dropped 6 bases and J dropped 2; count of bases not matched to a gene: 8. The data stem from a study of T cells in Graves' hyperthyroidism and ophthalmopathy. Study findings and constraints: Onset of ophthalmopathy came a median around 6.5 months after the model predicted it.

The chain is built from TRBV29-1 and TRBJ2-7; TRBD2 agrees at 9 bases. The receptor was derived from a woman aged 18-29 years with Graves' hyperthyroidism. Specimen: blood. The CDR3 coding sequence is TGCAGCGTGGCTGGGACTAGCAAACCCTACGAGCAGTACTTC. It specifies CSVAGTSKPYEQYF.